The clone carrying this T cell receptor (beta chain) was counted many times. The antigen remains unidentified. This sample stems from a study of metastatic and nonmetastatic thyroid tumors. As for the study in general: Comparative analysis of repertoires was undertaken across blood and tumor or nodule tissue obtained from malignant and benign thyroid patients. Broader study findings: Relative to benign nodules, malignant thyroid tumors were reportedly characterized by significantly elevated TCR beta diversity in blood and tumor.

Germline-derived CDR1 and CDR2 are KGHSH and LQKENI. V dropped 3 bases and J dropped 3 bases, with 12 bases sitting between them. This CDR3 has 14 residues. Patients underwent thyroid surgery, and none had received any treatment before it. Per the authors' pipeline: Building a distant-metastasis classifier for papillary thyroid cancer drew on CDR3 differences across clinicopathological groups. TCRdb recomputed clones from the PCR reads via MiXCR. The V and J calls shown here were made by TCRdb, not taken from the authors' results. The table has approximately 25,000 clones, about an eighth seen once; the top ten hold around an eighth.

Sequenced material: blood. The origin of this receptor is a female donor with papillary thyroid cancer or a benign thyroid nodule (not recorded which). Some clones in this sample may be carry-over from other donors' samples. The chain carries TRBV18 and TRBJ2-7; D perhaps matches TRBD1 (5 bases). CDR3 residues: CASSPLQGSYEQYF. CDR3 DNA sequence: TGTGCCAGCTCACCGCTCCAGGGAAGCTACGAGCAGTACTTC.